This entry lists 26 T cell receptor beta chains sequenced from one sample in a study of response to subunit inactivated influenza vaccine. TCRdb redid the calling of the RT-PCR reads with MiXCR, one entry per CDR3 protein. Seen here are 800,000 to 1,000,000 distinct CDR3 sequences, approximately 21% observed once, and the top ten hold roughly 10%. This sample comprised PBMCs from blood, obtained about 5 days after vaccination. The receptors shown here come from a man in his fifties or sixties who received an inactivated influenza vaccine.

This rearrangement joins TRBV5-1 to TRBJ2-7; D tentatively reads TRBD1 or TRBD2 (6 bases each). The V gene's germline CDR1 is SGHRS and CDR2 YFSETQ. The V and J ends lost 0 bases and 4 bases respectively, with 14 bases between them. The CDR3 sequence is 15 residues long. The CDR3: CASSLGGRGRYEQYF. DNA of the CDR3: TGCGCCAGCAGCTTGGGAGGACGGGGGCGTTACGAGCAGTACTTC.

This clonotype was detected a few times. The gene calls are TRBV7-3 and TRBJ2-3; D gene unclear. V lost 1 base and J 6 bases, leaving 8 bases between the germline ends. From germline, CDR1 is SGHTA and CDR2 FQGTGA. The CDR3 has 13 amino acids. The CDR3 sequence is CASSLKSQDTQYF. The CDR3 DNA is TGTGCCAGCAGCTTAAAGTCACAGGATACGCAGTATTTT.

This clonotype appeared a few times. This chain joins TRBV9 and TRBJ2-5; 9 bases agree with TRBD1. CDR1 is SGDLS, CDR2 YYNGEE, per germline. After removal of 0 bases from V and 3 bases from J, the junction contained 6 bases not matched to a gene. The CDR3 loop spans 16 amino acids. CDR3: CASSVETGGYEETQYF. The CDR3 nucleotides read TGTGCCAGCAGCGTAGAGACAGGGGGGTATGAAGAGACCCAGTACTTC. Together with reference TRBV9 and TRBJ2-5, the CDR3 gives the full variable domain: DSGVTQTPKHLITATGQRVTLRCSPRSGDLSVYWYQQSLDQGLQFLIQYYNGEERAKGNILERFSAQQFPDLHSELNLSSLELGDSALYFCASSVETGGYEETQYFGPGTRLLVL.

J is TRBJ2-3 and V is TRBV18, with TRBD2 identical over 9 bases. The germline gives CDR1 KGHSH, CDR2 LQKENI. Trimming cost V 2 bases and J 4 bases; bases outside gene matches: 7. The CDR3 loop spans 16 amino acids. CDR3 region: CASSPFAGGPSDTQYF. CDR3 nucleotide sequence: TGTGCCAGCTCACCATTTGCGGGGGGGCCATCAGATACGCAGTATTTT.

The J gene is TRBJ2-7, the V gene TRBV7-2; 10 bases map to TRBD2. The length of the CDR3 is 16 residues. The ends lost 6 bases at V and 2 bases at J; junction bases unmatched: 10. CDR1 SGHTA and CDR2 FQGNSA come from the germline V gene. The CDR3 reads CASSPIGTSATYEQYF. The CDR3 coding sequence is TGTGCCAGCAGTCCTATTGGGACTAGCGCAACCTACGAGCAGTACTTC. Based on the CDR3 plus reference TRBV7-2 and TRBJ2-7, the full variable domain is GAGVSQSPSNKVTEKGKDVELRCDPISGHTALYWYRQSLGQGLEFLIYFQGNSAPDKSGLPSDRFSAERTGGSVSTLTIQRTQQEDSAVYLCASSPIGTSATYEQYFGPGTRLTVT.

This clonotype has a count of ten or more. The chain is built from TRBV5-1 and TRBJ2-3; 7 bases match TRBD1. With V trimmed by 5 bases and J by 2 bases, 8 bases remained unmatched. This CDR3 contains 15 residues. The germline V gene encodes CDR1 SGHRS and CDR2 YFSETQ. CDR3 sequence reads: CASRSPGQYTDTQYF. CDR3 DNA sequence: TGCGCCAGCAGGTCGCCGGGACAGTACACAGATACGCAGTATTTT.

V gene TRBV9 combines with J gene TRBJ2-7, with 7 nucleotides matching TRBD1. The CDR3 consists of 15 residues. In germline, CDR1 is SGDLS, CDR2 YYNGEE. Trimming cost V 0 bases and J 6 bases; bases outside gene matches: 9. The CDR3 DNA is TGTGCCAGCAGCGTAGAAAGGGGGCCAGGCGGCGAGCAGTACTTC. Translation: CASSVERGPGGEQYF.

The chain carries TRBV20-1 and TRBJ2-3; the match to TRBD1 covers 9 bases. Germline CDR1 DFQATT, CDR2 SNEGSKA (reference sequence). V lost 3 bases and J lost 2; bases outside the gene matches: 9. The CDR3 length is 16 residues. The CDR3 here is CSASRQGEIFTDTQYF. In nucleotides, the CDR3 is TGCAGTGCTAGCAGACAGGGGGAGATTTTCACAGATACGCAGTATTTT.

The rearrangement uses TRBV20-1 and TRBJ2-2; 8 positions match TRBD1. V lost 3 bases and J lost 3; bases outside the gene matches: 6. CDR3 length equals 15 residues. Looked up from germline, CDR1 is DFQATT and CDR2 is SNEGSKA (reference sequence). In DNA, the CDR3 is TGCAGTGCTAGTGGGCAGGGGGCTTACACCGGGGAGCTGTTTTTT. It is translated as CSASGQGAYTGELFF.

Only a few counts were recorded for this clonotype. The V gene is TRBV20-1, the J gene TRBJ2-1; TRBD2 aligns across 11 bases. Germline CDR1 reads DFQATT; CDR2 reads SNEGSKA (reference sequence). With V trimmed by 3 bases and J by 5 bases, 6 bases remained unmatched. The CDR3 sequence is 15 residues long. CDR3 in DNA: TGCAGTGCTAGGTTAGCGGGAGGGGTCCACAATGAGCAGTTCTTC. Protein sequence: CSARLAGGVHNEQFF.

This chain uses TRBV9 with TRBJ2-5, with 7 bases lining up with TRBD2. Germline trimming cut 4 bases from V and 4 bases from J; bases unmatched to any gene: 7. The CDR3 has 14 amino acids. CDR1 SGDLS and CDR2 YYNGEE come from the germline V gene. The CDR3, as DNA: TGTGCCAGCAGCCCCCCTGGGGGGGTAGAGACCCAGTACTTC. It is translated as CASSPPGGVETQYF.

This clonotype was seen a few times. The genes are TRBV25-1 and TRBJ2-5; 8 positions match TRBD2. Unmatched junction bases numbered 7, after V lost 2 bases and J lost 2 bases. The CDR3 is 16 residues long. Germline values: CDR1 MGHDK, CDR2 SYGVNS. In DNA form, the CDR3 reads TGTGCCAGCAGTGAAGCCAGGGGACTAGGGCAAGAGACCCAGTACTTC. It yields the protein CASSEARGLGQETQYF.

This sequence joins TRBV29-1 and TRBJ2-5; unclear D gene. Trimming stripped 4 bases from V and 5 bases from J, with 5 bases between. Germline-derived CDR1 and CDR2 are SQVTM and ANQGSEA. The CDR3 is made up of 10 amino acids. As DNA, the CDR3 is TGCAGCGTTGCTGTGGAGACCCAGTACTTC. Translating it yields CSVAVETQYF.

In its sample, this clonotype was seen a few times. The chain links TRBV10-3 to TRBJ2-1; 9 bases fit TRBD2. The CDR3 is 16 amino acids. J was trimmed by 7 bases and V by 6 bases; bases with no gene match: 13. Germline CDR1 reads ENHRY; CDR2 reads SYGVKD. CDR3 residues: CAISPTIAGALNEQFF. CDR3 bases: TGTGCCATCAGCCCCACTATAGCGGGGGCCTTGAATGAGCAGTTCTTC.

This clonotype has ten or more counts. The chain couples TRBV29-1 to TRBJ2-1; D is ambiguous. The CDR3 is 13 amino acids. Germline V gene data show CDR1 as SQVTM and CDR2 as ANQGSEA. V lost 3 bases to trimming and J lost 5 bases, with 11 bases between them. CDR3 sequence: CSVDFRTNNEQFF. The DNA for the CDR3 is TGCAGCGTTGATTTCAGGACGAACAATGAGCAGTTCTTC.

This clonotype has only a few counts. The rearrangement joins TRBV18 to TRBJ2-7; D unresolved. From germline, CDR1 is KGHSH and CDR2 LQKENI. The CDR3 covers 16 residues. Trimming took 3 bases from V and 0 from J, leaving 15 bases between them. DNA for the CDR3: TGTGCCAGCTCACCGGGCACTCCCGCTAGCTCCTACGAGCAGTACTTC. Protein product: CASSPGTPASSYEQYF.

This clonotype was seen only a few times. V and J are TRBV2 and TRBJ2-2, with unresolved D. This CDR3 contains 12 residues. From germline, CDR1 is SNHLY and CDR2 FYNNEI. Trimming took 1 base from V and 7 from J, leaving 4 bases between them. CDR3 in DNA: TGTGCCAGCAGTGAAGGGCACGGGGAGCTGTTTTTT. It specifies CASSEGHGELFF.

This clonotype has only a few counts. This chain joins TRBV6-2 or TRBV6-3 and TRBJ2-7; TRBD1 matches at 8 bases. J gave up 6 bases and V 10 bases, and 8 bases lay outside the gene matches. The CDR3 runs to 12 residues. The V gene's germline CDR1 is MNHEY and CDR2 SVGEGT. CDR3 nucleotide sequence: TGTGCCACCCAGGGGGCGAAGGGCGAGCAGTACTTC. Its protein product is CATQGAKGEQYF.

The genes are TRBV20-1 and TRBJ1-4; D remains unclear. The CDR3 is 14 amino acids. CDR1 and CDR2 from the germline V gene are DFQATT and SNEGSKA (reference sequence). Trimming removed 1 base at V and 6 bases at J, with 12 bases between. The CDR3 DNA sequence: TGCAGTGCTAGAGTCAGGCTCCTTCATGAAAAACTGTTTTTT. Translation gives CSARVRLLHEKLFF.

This chain uses TRBV21-1 with TRBJ2-3; the table's D call, TRBD2, has no DNA check behind it. TRBV21-1 is reported as a pseudogene. This CDR3 is built from 16 residues. The CDR3 bases are TGTGCCAGCAGCAAAGGTGGTGGGCCACCCACAGATACGCAGTATTTT. This translates into CASSKGGGPPTDTQYF.

This clonotype has just a few counts. V usage is TRBV12-3 or TRBV12-4 and J usage is TRBJ2-7, with 7 positions matching TRBD1. With V trimmed by 5 bases and J by 0 bases, 7 bases remained unmatched. There are 15 residues in the CDR3. The CDR3 DNA reads as TGTGCCAGCAGTCCGGACAGGCTGATCTCCTACGAGCAGTACTTC. This sequence encodes CASSPDRLISYEQYF.

The chain couples TRBV27 to TRBJ2-7, with D hard to call. This CDR3 is built from 14 residues. V shed 0 bases and J shed 1 base, with 7 bases lying between them. Germline values: CDR1 MNHEY, CDR2 SMNVEV (reference sequence). CDR3: CASSLSMASYEQYF. For the CDR3, the DNA is TGTGCCAGCAGTTTATCGATGGCGTCCTACGAGCAGTACTTC.

The V and J genes are TRBV7-9 and TRBJ2-3; 12 bases match TRBD2. CDR1 is SEHNR and CDR2 is FQNEAQ in the germline V gene (reference sequence). The length of the CDR3 is 16 residues. The ends lost 4 bases at V and 4 bases at J; junction bases unmatched: 6. CDR3 in amino acids: CASSSSTSGSPDTQYF. Here the CDR3 DNA reads TGTGCCAGCAGCTCGTCGACTAGCGGGAGCCCAGATACGCAGTATTTT. Using reference TRBV7-9 and TRBJ2-3 for the parts outside the CDR3, the full variable domain is DTGVSQNPRHKITKRGQNVTFRCDPISEHNRLYWYRQTLGQGPEFLTYFQNEAQLEKSRLLSDRFSAERPKGSFSTLEIQRTEQGDSAMYLCASSSSTSGSPDTQYFGPGTRLTVL.

This chain connects TRBV15 to TRBJ2-7; TRBD1 matches 11 bases. Germline trimming cut 4 bases from V and 4 bases from J; bases unmatched to any gene: 6. This CDR3 spans 15 amino acids. CDR1 is LNHNV and CDR2 is YYDKDF in the germline V gene (reference sequence). For the CDR3, the DNA is TGTGCCACCAGCACCCGGGACAGGGGGTTTTACGAGCAGTACTTC. It codes for CATSTRDRGFYEQYF.

The chain recombines TRBV9 with TRBJ2-2; 7 bases map to TRBD1. Per germline, CDR1 SGDLS and CDR2 YYNGEE. V lost 0 bases and J lost 1; bases outside the gene matches: 3. This CDR3 has 16 residues. CDR3 in DNA: TGTGCCAGCAGCGTAGAGGGACAGATGAACACCGGGGAGCTGTTTTTT. The encoded protein is CASSVEGQMNTGELFF.

The chain carries TRBV4-3 and TRBJ2-3; D not certain. CDR1 and CDR2 from the germline V gene are LGHNA and YSLEER. The CDR3 consists of 15 residues. V lost 0 bases and J 0 bases, leaving 7 bases between the germline ends. The CDR3 nucleotides read TGCGCCAGCAGCCAAGACCACGCTAGCACAGATACGCAGTATTTT. It translates to CASSQDHASTDTQYF.